This entry concerns a single TCR beta chain. The source of the sample is a study of T cell changes during pregnancy in multiple sclerosis. Clones were read by immunoSEQ multiplex PCR, and TCRdb kept only the in-frame ones, dropping some. The sample contains roughly 70,000 clones, less than 90% of which appear only once. Germline V lookup: CDR1 MDHEN, CDR2 SYDVKM. Trimming stripped 0 bases from V and 3 bases from J, with 8 bases between. The CDR3 is made up of 14 amino acids. This sequence joins TRBV28 and TRBJ2-5; TRBD2 is a possible D gene (5 bases). Material: peripheral blood, obtained before pregnancy. The TCR originated in a female donor with multiple sclerosis, enrolled in a pregnancy study. CDR3 loop: CASSLWKRKETQYF. The DNA of the CDR3 is TGTGCCAGCAGTTTATGGAAGCGGAAAGAGACCCAGTACTTC.